This passage covers 30 T cell receptor beta chains from one sample sequenced in a study of cytomegalovirus exposure and HLA in healthy donors. The PCR contained 60 Vbeta and 13 Jbeta primers. Generated by immunoSEQ multiplex PCR, the TCRdb table keeps only in-frame clones and is missing some. This table holds under 70,000 clones, about 65% found once. Sequenced material: PBMCs. These receptor sequences come from a young woman in good health and CMV-seronegative.

The chain couples TRBV7-2 to TRBJ2-1; 9 nucleotides agree with TRBD2. Looked up from germline, CDR1 is SGHTA and CDR2 is FQGNSA. Trimming removed 2 bases from V and 4 bases from J; junction bases left unmatched: 12. The length of the CDR3 is 18 residues. The CDR3 loop reads CASSLITVSGGAYNEQFF. The CDR3 DNA is TGTGCCAGCAGCTTAATAACGGTTAGCGGGGGAGCTTACAATGAGCAGTTCTTC.

This chain joins TRBV30 and TRBJ1-1; 7 nucleotides agree with TRBD1. Per the germline V gene, CDR1 is GTSNPN and CDR2 is SVGIG (reference sequence). This CDR3 contains 12 residues. Trimming at V came to 4 bases and at J to 9 bases, leaving 8 bases not matched to a gene. The CDR3 DNA reads TGTGCCTGGACAGGAGGGGGCGGGAAAGCTTTCTTT. Encoded protein: CAWTGGGGKAFF.

The chain is built from TRBV27 and TRBJ2-7; 9 bases agree with TRBD1. Trimming at V came to 5 bases and at J to 2 bases, leaving 7 bases not matched to a gene. This CDR3 contains 15 residues. Germline V gene data show CDR1 as MNHEY and CDR2 as SMNVEV (reference sequence). CDR3 residues: CASSPSRDRAYEQYF. The CDR3 DNA is TGTGCCAGCAGTCCCTCTAGGGACAGGGCCTACGAGCAGTACTTC.

V usage is TRBV2 and J usage is TRBJ2-5; 8 bases are a match to TRBD1. V lost 4 bases, J lost 7 bases, and 11 bases stayed unmatched. Germline V gene data show CDR1 as SNHLY and CDR2 as FYNNEI. This CDR3 comprises 15 residues. As DNA, the CDR3 is TGTGCCAGCAGTGTCAGGACAGGGCCCTCGGGGACCCAGTACTTC. This sequence encodes CASSVRTGPSGTQYF.

V is TRBV7-8 and J is TRBJ2-1; 9 positions match TRBD2. This CDR3 is built from 18 residues. Germline V gene sequence: CDR1 SGHVS, CDR2 FQNEAQ. V lost 3 bases to trimming and J lost 3 bases; unmatched junction nucleotides: 12. This CDR3 is CASSFRASGGQLYNEQFF. CDR3 sequence (DNA): TGTGCCAGCAGCTTTAGAGCAAGCGGGGGGCAACTCTACAATGAGCAGTTCTTC.

This clone has only a few counts. The J gene is TRBJ1-5, the V gene TRBV15, with 9 positions matching TRBD1. Germline lookup yields CDR1 LNHNV and CDR2 YYDKDF (reference sequence). The CDR3 has 13 amino acids. The junction had 10 bases not matched to a gene; V was cut back by 3 bases and J by 16 bases. CDR3 DNA sequence: TGTGCCACCAGCAGCTTGGGGACAGGGCATCCCCATTTT. Protein: CATSSLGTGHPHF.

This clone has a handful of counts. V and J are TRBV9 and TRBJ2-3; 7 bases fit TRBD1. The trim removed 1 base at V and 3 bases at J, leaving 5 bases unmatched. The CDR3 length is 15 residues. Germline CDR1 reads SGDLS; CDR2 reads YYNGEE. The DNA of the CDR3 is TGTGCCAGCAGCGTAACGGCAGGGGGAACAGATACGCAGTATTTT. Its protein product is CASSVTAGGTDTQYF. Variable domain in full (rest from reference TRBV9 and TRBJ2-3): DSGVTQTPKHLITATGQRVTLRCSPRSGDLSVYWYQQSLDQGLQFLIQYYNGEERAKGNILERFSAQQFPDLHSELNLSSLELGDSALYFCASSVTAGGTDTQYFGPGTRLTVL.

This clone was detected a few times. This chain connects TRBV27 to TRBJ2-6, with D hard to call. Trimming removed 1 base at V and 1 base at J, with 5 bases between. CDR3 length: 15 residues. CDR1 and CDR2 (germline): MNHEY, SMNVEV (reference sequence). The CDR3 DNA follows: TGTGCCAGCAGTTTATTTGCGTCTGGGGCCAACGTCCTGACTTTC. This translates into CASSLFASGANVLTF. Together with reference TRBV27 and TRBJ2-6, the CDR3 gives the full variable domain: EAQVTQNPRYLITVTGKKLTVTCSQNMNHEYMSWYRQDPGLGLRQIYYSMNVEVTDKGDVPEGYKVSRKEKRNFPLILESPSPNQTSLYFCASSLFASGANVLTFGAGSRLTVL.

By sample share, this clone is medium-sized (0.01 to 0.1%). The chain joins TRBV6-6 to TRBJ1-5, with TRBD1 identical over 7 bases. Germline V gives CDR1 MNHNY, CDR2 SVGAGI (reference sequence). With 6 bases clipped from V and 3 bases from J, the junction kept 5 bases outside the gene matches. The CDR3 is made up of 14 amino acids. The CDR3 nucleotides read TGTGCCAGCAGCCCAGGGACAGTCAATCAGCCCCAGCATTTT. Translating gives CASSPGTVNQPQHF.

The chain joins TRBV5-5 to TRBJ2-7; 8 bases map to TRBD2. The CDR3 is 14 residues long. The ends lost 4 bases at V and 2 bases at J; junction bases unmatched: 5. CDR1 and CDR2 (germline): SGHKS, YYEKEE (reference sequence). The CDR3 nucleotides read TGTGCCAGCAGCACAGGACTAGCCGCCTACGAGCAGTACTTC. It encodes CASSTGLAAYEQYF.

J is TRBJ2-5 and V is TRBV4-3, with TRBD2 identical over 9 bases. Germline V gene data show CDR1 as LGHNA and CDR2 as YSLEER. The CDR3 extends over 15 amino acids. Trimming took 3 bases from V and 5 from J; bases not matched to a gene: 7. CDR3 region: CASSQTGLASETQYF. CDR3 nucleotide sequence: TGCGCCAGCAGCCAGACGGGACTAGCTAGCGAGACCCAGTACTTC.

The rearrangement uses TRBV4-2 and TRBJ1-5; no definite D call. V shed 2 bases and J shed 6 bases, with 14 bases lying between them. Germline lookup yields CDR1 LGHNA and CDR2 YNFKEQ. This CDR3 spans 15 amino acids. The CDR3 DNA is TGTGCCAGCAGCCAACACGGGAATACACTTCAGCCCCAGCATTTT. It specifies CASSQHGNTLQPQHF.

The chain recombines TRBV7-3 with TRBJ2-3, with 13 bases that match TRBD2. Germline V gene sequence: CDR1 SGHTA, CDR2 FQGTGA. CDR3 size: 18 residues. Germline trimming cut 1 base from V and 3 bases from J; bases unmatched to any gene: 7. CDR3 bases: TGTGCCAGCAGCTTAATCGGACTAGCGGGGGCGGGGACAGATACGCAGTATTTT. This sequence encodes CASSLIGLAGAGTDTQYF.

This clone has just a few counts. This rearrangement joins TRBV2 to TRBJ1-5; D may be TRBD1 (5 bases). The V and J ends lost 0 bases and 4 bases respectively, with 13 bases between them. CDR3 length equals 16 residues. Looked up from germline, CDR1 is SNHLY and CDR2 is FYNNEI. CDR3 coding DNA: TGTGCCAGCAGTGAAGCGCTGGGGGAGGGAAATCAGCCCCAGCATTTT. It translates to CASSEALGEGNQPQHF. The full variable domain, completed using reference TRBV2 and TRBJ1-5, is EPEVTQTPSHQVTQMGQEVILRCVPISNHLYFYWYRQILGQKVEFLVSFYNNEISEKSEIFDDQFSVERPDGSNFTLKIRSTKLEDSAMYFCASSEALGEGNQPQHFGDGTRLSIL.

The J gene is TRBJ1-4, the V gene TRBV4-3; maybe TRBD1 (6 bases). The germline V gene encodes CDR1 LGHNA and CDR2 YSLEER. The CDR3 runs 14 residues. Trimming took off 1 base at V and 6 bases at J, with 9 bases between the two ends. The CDR3 DNA reads TGCGCCAGCAGCCAAGGAAAGGGGGATGAAAAACTGTTTTTT. Its protein is CASSQGKGDEKLFF.

V gene TRBV10-2 combines with J gene TRBJ2-1; 11 bases align to TRBD1. Germline-derived CDR1 and CDR2 are WSHSY and SAAADI. Trimming removed 8 bases from V and 2 bases from J; junction bases left unmatched: 5. The CDR3 covers 15 residues. Here the CDR3 DNA reads TGCGCCAGCGTAAAGGACAGGGGGCCCTACAATGAGCAGTTCTTC. As protein: CASVKDRGPYNEQFF.

This clone was counted a few times. The V and J genes are TRBV6-6 and TRBJ2-1; 10 bases match TRBD2. Germline assignment: CDR1 MNHNY and CDR2 SVGAGI (reference sequence). Losses at the gene ends were 6 bases for V and 11 bases for J; bases not matched to a gene: 16. This CDR3 has 16 amino acids. In nucleotides, the CDR3 is TGTGCCAGCAGACCTAGGTTGGAAGCGGGGGGGCCAAAGCAGTTCTTC. It is translated as CASRPRLEAGGPKQFF.

V is TRBV9 and J is TRBJ2-3; 12 nucleotides align to TRBD2. The CDR3 runs 21 residues. After removal of 0 bases from V and 0 bases from J, the junction contained 14 bases not matched to a gene. The germline CDR1 and CDR2 sequences are SGDLS and YYNGEE. CDR3 loop: CASSVALPTSGGNTSTDTQYF. The CDR3, as DNA: TGTGCCAGCAGCGTAGCTCTCCCGACTAGCGGGGGTAATACTAGCACAGATACGCAGTATTTT. Full variable domain (outside the CDR3, taken from reference TRBV9 and TRBJ2-3): DSGVTQTPKHLITATGQRVTLRCSPRSGDLSVYWYQQSLDQGLQFLIQYYNGEERAKGNILERFSAQQFPDLHSELNLSSLELGDSALYFCASSVALPTSGGNTSTDTQYFGPGTRLTVL.

This chain links TRBV11-1 with TRBJ1-2; D perhaps matches TRBD1 (6 bases). With 1 base removed from V and 3 bases from J, the gap between germline ends came to 12 bases. Germline lookup yields CDR1 SGHAT and CDR2 FQDESV (reference sequence). CDR3 length: 15 amino acids. CDR3 DNA: TGTGCCAGCAGCTTAGGGGCGGGGGCTTACTATGGCTACACCTTC. Translating it yields CASSLGAGAYYGYTF.

The chain uses TRBV7-2 and TRBJ1-6; D uncertain. V was clipped by 0 bases and J by 8 bases, with 8 bases between them. CDR1 and CDR2 (germline): SGHTA, FQGNSA. CDR3 size: 14 residues. The CDR3 DNA sequence: TGTGCCAGCAGCTTAGCCGGTAATCATTCACCCCTCCACTTT. Translated, it gives CASSLAGNHSPLHF.

The rearrangement joins TRBV7-2 to TRBJ1-4, with 7 nucleotides matching TRBD1. J was trimmed by 5 bases and V by 2 bases; bases with no gene match: 5. The CDR3 totals 15 residues. Per the germline V gene, CDR1 is SGHTA and CDR2 is FQGNSA. In nucleotides, the CDR3 is TGTGCCAGCAGCTTACTGGGACAGATAAATGAAAAACTGTTTTTT. Translation: CASSLLGQINEKLFF.

This clone appeared once. The chain carries TRBV27 and TRBJ1-2, with D perhaps TRBD1 (5 bases). V was cut by 8 bases and J by 7 bases, with 14 bases left in between. From germline, CDR1 is MNHEY and CDR2 SMNVEV (reference sequence). The CDR3 contains 12 residues. CDR3 sequence: CASLGLGGGYTF. Written as DNA, the CDR3 is TGTGCCAGCTTAGGACTCGGGGGTGGCTACACCTTC.

The table lists this clone with a few counts. This rearrangement joins TRBV11-3 to TRBJ1-2; D gene uncertain. The CDR3 contains 13 residues. V gave up 5 bases and J gave up 7 bases, with 14 bases separating them. Germline-derived CDR1 and CDR2 are SGHNT and YENEEA. CDR3 sequence (DNA): TGTGCCAGCAGCCCCCAGTCGGGTCGTGGCTACACCTTC. It encodes CASSPQSGRGYTF. The entire variable domain, with the rest obtained from reference TRBV11-3 and TRBJ1-2, is as follows: EAGVVQSPRYKIIEKKQPVAFWCNPISGHNTLYWYLQNLGQGPELLIRYENEEAVDDSQLPKDRFSAERLKGVDSTLKIQPAELGDSAVYLCASSPQSGRGYTFGSGTRLTVV.

This clone was seen more than once but under ten times. The V and J genes are TRBV6-1 and TRBJ1-1, with D perhaps TRBD1 (5 bases). CDR1 and CDR2 from the germline V gene are MNHNS and SASEGT. The CDR3 runs to 12 residues. Trimming took 5 bases from V and 5 from J, leaving 9 bases between them. The CDR3 reads CASSSRGTEAFF. CDR3 nucleotide sequence: TGTGCCAGCAGTTCCCGGGGGACTGAAGCTTTCTTT.

This chain uses TRBV6-6 with TRBJ2-3; 12 positions match TRBD2. Germline trimming cut 5 bases from V and 2 bases from J; bases unmatched to any gene: 5. Germline lookup yields CDR1 MNHNY and CDR2 SVGAGI (reference sequence). The CDR3 loop spans 16 amino acids. DNA of the CDR3: TGTGCCAGCAGTAGGACTAGCGGGGCCGTCACAGATACGCAGTATTTT. Translation: CASSRTSGAVTDTQYF.

The V gene is TRBV6-5, the J gene TRBJ2-6; D remains unclear. Germline values: CDR1 MNHEY, CDR2 SVGAGI. This CDR3 region has 15 residues. Trimming took 5 bases from V and 1 from J, leaving 9 bases between them. The CDR3 reads CASSADLSGANVLTF. In DNA form, the CDR3 reads TGTGCCAGCAGTGCAGACTTGTCTGGGGCCAACGTCCTGACTTTC.

This clone was observed once. The rearrangement joins TRBV19 to TRBJ2-3; the match to TRBD1 covers 8 bases. Germline V gene data show CDR1 as LNHDA and CDR2 as SQIVND (reference sequence). The V gene end was trimmed by 4 bases and the J gene end by 6 bases; junction bases not matched to a gene: 6. This CDR3 comprises 14 residues. CDR3 sequence reads: CASSTSGGADTQYF. The CDR3 nucleotides read TGTGCCAGTAGTACTTCAGGGGGCGCGGATACGCAGTATTTT.

The CDR3, as DNA: TGTGCCAGCAGTGCGTCGAATGAGCAGTTCTTC. This sequence encodes CASSASNEQFF. This chain joins TRBV2 and TRBJ2-1; the D is unclear. V was trimmed by 4 bases and J by 7 bases, leaving 5 bases between them. CDR1 and CDR2 from the germline V gene are SNHLY and FYNNEI. This CDR3 has 11 amino acids.

The chain carries TRBV30 and TRBJ2-5; weak D call: TRBD2 (6 bases). The CDR3 extends over 19 amino acids. The V end lost 1 base, the J end lost 0 bases, and 24 bases lay between the germline ends. Germline assignment: CDR1 GTSNPN and CDR2 SVGIG (reference sequence). CDR3 protein: CAWSAPPGAVYSYQETQYF. Written as DNA, the CDR3 is TGTGCCTGGAGTGCCCCCCCGGGAGCCGTCTACTCATACCAAGAGACCCAGTACTTC.

The chain joins TRBV5-5 to TRBJ2-1, with D perhaps TRBD1 (5 bases). In germline, CDR1 is SGHKS, CDR2 YYEKEE (reference sequence). Trimming stripped 4 bases from V and 2 bases from J, with 22 bases between. This CDR3 region has 18 residues. The CDR3 bases are TGTGCCAGCAGCCAAGATCTGTATATCGACAGCCCCTACAATGAGCAGTTCTTC. The encoded protein is CASSQDLYIDSPYNEQFF.